The 31 T cell receptor beta chains below were found in one sample sequenced in a study of T cell clonality in common variable immunodeficiency. Notes on the study in general: Reportedly, TCR beta sequences from common variable immunodeficiency showed fewer deletions and N-nucleotide insertions.

These receptors have no known antigen. The data were produced by immunoSEQ multiplex PCR, yet TCRdb's version contains in-frame clones alone and is incomplete. In total the sample includes about 28,000 clones, none of them seen once. Specimen: peripheral blood mononuclear cells. Source of these receptors: a human donor with common variable immunodeficiency.

Turning to this clone: With the read ending 3 residues before the CDR3 end, the germline J gene is used to fill in that end. This chain joins TRBV7-2 and TRBJ2-3; the D is unclear. CDR3 length: 14 residues. Looked up from germline, CDR1 is SGHTA and CDR2 is FQGNSA. Trimming took off 1 base at V and 6 bases at J, with 11 bases between the two ends. CDR3 sequence: CASSLEASRDTQYF. The sequenced part of the CDR3 DNA is TGTGCCAGCAGCTTAGAGGCTAGTCGGGATACG.

In this sample, this clone turned up a few times. With the read ending 3 residues before the CDR3 end, the germline J gene is used to fill in that end. V usage is TRBV29-1 and J usage is TRBJ2-7; the match to TRBD1 covers 8 bases. Germline CDR1 reads SQVTM; CDR2 reads ANQGSEA. This CDR3 has 13 amino acids. Unmatched junction bases numbered 4, after V lost 5 bases and J lost 1 base. CDR3 DNA (partial): TGCAGCGTTTCAGGACAGGGTTCCTACGAG. Translated, it gives CSVSGQGSYE. The whole CDR3 protein is CSVSGQGSYEQYF.

Turning to this clone: The sequence runs out 3 residues before the end of the CDR3; the remainder is reconstructed from the germline J gene. The V gene is TRBV7-9, the J gene TRBJ1-2; D is perhaps TRBD1 (5 bases). Looked up from germline, CDR1 is SEHNR and CDR2 is FQNEAQ (reference sequence). The CDR3 extends over 14 amino acids. The CDR3 spells CASSLGVGDSGYTF. The CDR3 bases that were read are TGTGCCAGCAGCTTAGGAGTTGGTGACAGCGGC. The full variable domain, rest sourced from reference TRBV7-9 and TRBJ1-2, is DTGVSQNPRHKITKRGQNVTFRCDPISEHNRLYWYRQTLGQGPEFLTYFQNEAQLEKSRLLSDRFSAERPKGSFSTLEIQRTEQGDSAMYLCASSLGVGDSGYTFGSGTRLTVV.

As regards this clone: The missing CDR3 end, 3 residues past where the read stops, is filled in from the germline J gene. J is TRBJ2-7 and V is TRBV7-9; D unclear. CDR3 length equals 13 residues. With 5 bases removed from V and 2 bases from J, the gap between germline ends came to 10 bases. Germline V gene sequence: CDR1 SEHNR, CDR2 FQNEAQ (reference sequence). The part of the CDR3 DNA that was read is TGTGCCAGCAGCCCCAGGTCCGCCTACGAG. Protein: CASSPRSAYE. From start to end, the CDR3 is CASSPRSAYEQYF.

About this clone: The read falls 3 residues short of the CDR3 end, and the missing part is taken from the germline J gene. The chain couples TRBV6-2 or TRBV6-3 to TRBJ1-2, with D possibly matching TRBD1 (5 bases). The V gene's germline CDR1 is MNHEY and CDR2 SVGEGT. Trimming shortened V by 7 bases and J by 2 bases, and 17 bases separated the two germline ends. This CDR3 contains 15 residues. CDR3 DNA (partial): TGTGCCAGCACCGGTGGGGCAGGGCACAACTATGGC. Residues: CASTGGAGHNYG. The CDR3, in full, reads CASTGGAGHNYGYTF.

In its sample, this clone was seen a few times. The CDR3 end is not reached by the read, which stops 3 residues before it; the germline J gene fills it in. The J gene is TRBJ2-3, the V gene TRBV7-3; 14 nucleotides match TRBD2. This CDR3 contains 18 residues. V lost 6 bases, J lost 2 bases, and 10 bases stayed unmatched. CDR1 and CDR2 from the germline V gene are SGHTA and FQGTGA. CDR3 DNA (partial): TGTGCCAGCAGTCCTAGGTGGACTAGCGGGGGGTTCACAGATACG. Protein product: CASSPRWTSGGFTDT. The CDR3 in its entirety is CASSPRWTSGGFTDTQYF.

With regard to this clone: The read gets to within 3 residues of the CDR3 end, and the germline J gene fills in the rest. V is TRBV2 and J is TRBJ2-5, with TRBD2 as a possible D gene (6 bases). This CDR3 has 16 residues. With 10 bases removed from V and 4 bases from J, the gap between germline ends came to 25 bases. Per germline, CDR1 SNHLY and CDR2 FYNNEI. CDR3: CATASLGLVTRETQYF. The sequenced CDR3 bases are TGTGCCACCGCCTCGCTGGGACTGGTCACCCGAGAGACC. The variable domain in full, completed from reference TRBV2 and TRBJ2-5, reads EPEVTQTPSHQVTQMGQEVILRCVPISNHLYFYWYRQILGQKVEFLVSFYNNEISEKSEIFDDQFSVERPDGSNFTLKIRSTKLEDSAMYFCATASLGLVTRETQYFGPGTRLLVL.

By its share, this clone is medium-sized. The read ends 3 residues shy of where the CDR3 ends; the end is completed using the germline J gene. The chain links TRBV19 to TRBJ1-1, with D possibly TRBD1 on 5 matching bases. Per germline, CDR1 LNHDA and CDR2 SQIVND (reference sequence). V was trimmed by 1 base and J by 6 bases, leaving 9 bases between them. There are 13 residues in the CDR3. The CDR3 here is CASSIAQGAEAFF. Incomplete CDR3 DNA: TGTGCCAGTAGTATAGCCCAGGGCGCTGAA.

This clone was counted at least ten times. Read data end 3 residues before the CDR3 end; the end is taken from the germline J gene. The rearrangement uses TRBV5-1 and TRBJ2-7, with D perhaps matching TRBD1 (5 bases). Per germline, CDR1 SGHRS and CDR2 YFSETQ. The CDR3 length is 14 residues. V was cut by 1 base and J by 2 bases, with 10 bases left in between. The CDR3 reads CASSLQGTPYEQYF. The DNA read from the CDR3 is TGCGCCAGCAGCTTGCAGGGTACTCCCTACGAG.

This clone has more than one count but fewer than ten. Sequencing ends 3 residues short of the CDR3 end; the germline J gene provides the rest. The J gene is TRBJ2-1, the V gene TRBV20-1, with D maybe TRBD1 (6 bases). CDR3 length: 13 amino acids. Germline CDR1 is DFQATT and CDR2 is SNEGSKA (reference sequence). V lost 3 bases to trimming and J lost 4 bases, with 10 bases between them. CDR3 in amino acids: CSARADRYNEQFF. CDR3 bases read: TGCAGTGCTAGGGCCGACAGGTACAATGAG.

Turning to this clone: The read ends 3 residues before the CDR3 terminus; that terminus is restored from the germline J gene. V usage is TRBV7-3 and J usage is TRBJ2-3; TRBD2 aligns across 7 bases. The germline gives CDR1 SGHTA, CDR2 FQGTGA. The CDR3 loop spans 12 amino acids. V lost 4 bases to trimming and J lost 5 bases; unmatched junction nucleotides: 0. The CDR3: CASSWGGDTQYF. The sequenced CDR3 bases are TGTGCCAGCAGCTGGGGGGGAGATACG.

Note on this clone: The read terminates 3 residues before the CDR3 end, so the remaining end is supplied by the germline J gene. V is TRBV7-6 and J is TRBJ2-3, with 9 bases fitting TRBD1. Looked up from germline, CDR1 is SGHVS and CDR2 is FNYEAQ. J was trimmed by 2 bases and V by 4 bases; bases with no gene match: 7. The CDR3 contains 16 residues. CDR3 in amino acids: CASSSLQGASTDTQYF. CDR3 DNA, as far as it was read: TGTGCCAGCAGCTCCTTACAGGGGGCCTCCACAGATACG.

By share, this clone counts as medium-sized. With the read ending 3 residues before the CDR3 end, the germline J gene is used to fill in that end. The rearrangement uses TRBV6-2 or TRBV6-3 and TRBJ1-2, with TRBD1 identical over 11 bases. Trimming removed 3 bases from V and 6 bases from J; junction bases left unmatched: 9. The CDR3 length is 16 residues. Germline CDR1 and CDR2: MNHEY and SVGEGT. Incomplete CDR3 DNA: TGTGCCAGCAGTTATTCACCAACGGGACAGGGGGATGGC. As protein: CASSYSPTGQGDG. The full CDR3 is CASSYSPTGQGDGYTF.

For this clone: The sequenced fragment ends 3 residues before the CDR3 boundary, so the rest is inferred from the germline J gene. The chain uses TRBV2 and TRBJ1-2; D uncertain. Per germline, CDR1 SNHLY and CDR2 FYNNEI. With 2 bases removed from V and 3 bases from J, the gap between germline ends came to 7 bases. The CDR3 length is 13 residues. The chain's CDR3 is CASSEQADYGYTF. CDR3 DNA, as far as it was read: TGTGCCAGCAGTGAACAGGCAGACTATGGC.

Concerning this clone itself: The CDR3 goes on 3 residues after the read ends, and that part is filled in from the germline J gene. This sequence joins TRBV7-6 and TRBJ1-4, with 10 bases matching TRBD1. The germline CDR1 and CDR2 sequences are SGHVS and FNYEAQ. V shed 5 bases, J shed 8 bases, and the junction held 14 bases outside the gene matches. CDR3 length equals 17 residues. The CDR3 protein is CASSVRDRGVLEEKLFF. The sequenced part of the CDR3 DNA is TGTGCCAGCAGCGTCCGGGACAGGGGCGTACTAGAAGAAAAA.

This clone has ten or more counts. The read comes to an end 3 residues before the CDR3 does, leaving the germline J gene to fill in the end. This chain links TRBV5-1 with TRBJ1-2; possibly TRBD1 for D (6 bases). CDR1 is SGHRS, CDR2 YFSETQ, per germline. V gave up 4 bases and J gave up 6 bases, with 22 bases separating them. CDR3 size: 16 residues. The chain's CDR3 is CASSRGRTDYTDGYTF. CDR3 DNA (partial): TGCGCCAGCAGCAGGGGACGGACAGACTATACGGATGGC.

This clone was recorded many times. The read ends 3 residues shy of where the CDR3 ends; the end is completed using the germline J gene. The chain has TRBV2 and TRBJ2-3; 7 bases are a match to TRBD2. This CDR3 contains 14 residues. Germline-derived CDR1 and CDR2 are SNHLY and FYNNEI. Germline trimming cut 6 bases from V and 3 bases from J; bases unmatched to any gene: 6. CDR3 sequence reads: CASRELAQTDTQYF. CDR3 DNA (partial): TGTGCCAGCAGGGAACTAGCGCAGACAGATACG.

This clone rates as medium-sized (0.01 to 0.1%). The sequenced fragment ends 3 residues before the CDR3 boundary, so the rest is inferred from the germline J gene. The chain couples TRBV18 to TRBJ2-6; no definite D call. Per germline, CDR1 KGHSH and CDR2 LQKENI. V lost 6 bases and J lost 0, with 18 bases in between. The CDR3 is 18 residues long. CDR3 bases read: TGTGCCAGCTCGCATGCTCAAGTCCCAGGCTCTGGGGCCAACGTC. Translated, it gives CASSHAQVPGSGANV. The CDR3 in its entirety is CASSHAQVPGSGANVLTF. Together with reference TRBV18 and TRBJ2-6, the CDR3 gives the full variable domain: NAGVMQNPRHLVRRRGQEARLRCSPMKGHSHVYWYRQLPEEGLKFMVYLQKENIIDESGMPKERFSAEFPKEGPSILRIQQVVRGDSAAYFCASSHAQVPGSGANVLTFGAGSRLTVL.

This clone was picked up a small number of times. One end of the junction is discordant with germline, which a read error may explain. The CDR3 DNA, read in part, is TGTGCTAGCAGCTTACTAGGGGCAGTTGAG. This sequence encodes CASSLLGAVE. From start to end, the CDR3 is CASSLLGAVEQFF. The J gene is TRBJ2-1, the V gene TRBV7-7; either TRBD1 or TRBD2 may supply D (5 bases each). The read terminates 3 residues before the CDR3 end, so the remaining end is supplied by the germline J gene. The CDR3 consists of 13 residues. Germline V gene data show CDR1 as SSHAT and CDR2 as FNYEAQ (reference sequence).

This clone was recorded a few times. The read terminates 3 residues ahead of where the CDR3 ends, so the germline J gene completes it. The chain is built from TRBV5-1 and TRBJ2-7; 9 nucleotides agree with TRBD1. This CDR3 is built from 15 residues. V was pared by 0 bases and J by 4 bases, with 5 bases of the junction left unmatched. Germline CDR1 and CDR2: SGHRS and YFSETQ. The CDR3 sequence: CASSLGGTGKYEQYF. Incomplete CDR3 DNA: TGCGCCAGCAGCTTGGGGGGGACAGGGAAGTACGAG.

This clone has only a few counts. Coverage ceases 3 residues before the CDR3 finishes, and the germline J gene fills in the end. The rearrangement joins TRBV29-1 to TRBJ1-4; weak D call: TRBD1 (6 bases). The CDR3 contains 14 residues. The V end lost 6 bases, the J end lost 8 bases, and 19 bases lay between the germline ends. The V gene's germline CDR1 is SQVTM and CDR2 ANQGSEA. CDR3 DNA (partial): TGCAGCGTCTCCGGGACACAGCAAAGGGAAAAA. This sequence encodes CSVSGTQQREK. The CDR3 reads in full as CSVSGTQQREKLFF.

This clone was detected many times. The read comes to an end 3 residues before the CDR3 does, leaving the germline J gene to fill in the end. The rearrangement joins TRBV19 to TRBJ1-5, with 7 bases that match TRBD1. The CDR3 contains 13 residues. In germline, CDR1 is LNHDA, CDR2 SQIVND (reference sequence). The trim removed 9 bases at V and 6 bases at J, leaving 8 bases unmatched. CDR3 amino acids: CASGLTGIQPQHF. The DNA read from the CDR3 is TGTGCCAGCGGGTTGACAGGGATTCAGCCC.

As regards this clone: The read falls 3 residues short of the CDR3 end, and the missing part is taken from the germline J gene. The rearrangement uses TRBV5-1 and TRBJ2-5; TRBD2 aligns across 11 bases. Germline values: CDR1 SGHRS, CDR2 YFSETQ. The length of the CDR3 is 17 residues. Trimming removed 3 bases from V and 4 bases from J; junction bases left unmatched: 11. CDR3 DNA (partial): TGCGCCAGCAGCTCGAAGAATAGCGGGGGGGGTAGAGAGACC. The encoded protein is CASSSKNSGGGRET. The full CDR3 protein reads CASSSKNSGGGRETQYF.

In this sample, this clone turned up a few times. Read coverage stops 3 residues before the CDR3 terminus; the germline J gene supplies the remainder. J is TRBJ2-1 and V is TRBV13; 12 nucleotides line up with TRBD2. In germline, CDR1 is PRHDT, CDR2 FYEKMQ (reference sequence). CDR3 length equals 18 residues. J gave up 5 bases and V 5 bases, and 13 bases lay outside the gene matches. CDR3 DNA, as far as it was read: TGTGCCAGCAGCGACAGGCTCGGGACTAGCGGGCGGGACAATGAG. It codes for CASSDRLGTSGRDNE. Given in full, the CDR3 is CASSDRLGTSGRDNEQFF.

In this sample, this clone turned up a few times. The CDR3 is cut off 3 residues early in the read; its end comes from the germline J gene. This sequence joins TRBV19 and TRBJ2-7, with 13 positions matching TRBD2. V was clipped by 6 bases and J by 0 bases; unmatched bases: 14. This CDR3 comprises 19 residues. Germline values: CDR1 LNHDA, CDR2 SQIVND (reference sequence). The CDR3 DNA, read in part, is TGTGCCAGTAGACCCCGTCCGGGACTAGCGGGGTTGAGCTCCTACGAG. As protein: CASRPRPGLAGLSSYE. The CDR3 reads in full as CASRPRPGLAGLSSYEQYF.

This clone came up a few times. Read data end 3 residues before the CDR3 end; the end is taken from the germline J gene. V gene TRBV19 combines with J gene TRBJ1-5; possibly TRBD1 for D (6 bases). Germline loops: CDR1 LNHDA, CDR2 SQIVND (reference sequence). Trimming left V 3 bases short and J 6 bases short, with 15 bases between. The CDR3 loop spans 15 amino acids. CDR3 DNA (partial): TGTGCCAGTAGTATGGGCAGGGGCCTGGGTCAGCCC. This translates into CASSMGRGLGQP. The CDR3 in its entirety is CASSMGRGLGQPQHF. The full variable domain, with the rest looked up from reference TRBV19 and TRBJ1-5, is DGGITQSPKYLFRKEGQNVTLSCEQNLNHDAMYWYRQDPGQGLRLIYYSQIVNDFQKGDIAEGYSVSREKKESFPLTVTSAQKNPTAFYLCASSMGRGLGQPQHFGDGTRLSIL.

Comment on this clone: The sequence runs out 3 residues before the end of the CDR3; the remainder is reconstructed from the germline J gene. J is TRBJ2-5 and V is TRBV2; D remains ambiguous. Looked up from germline, CDR1 is SNHLY and CDR2 is FYNNEI. V was clipped by 6 bases and J by 1 base, with 15 bases between them. The CDR3 has 15 amino acids. The CDR3 region is CASSQRVSAQETQYF. The sequenced part of the CDR3 DNA is TGTGCCAGCAGCCAAAGGGTGTCAGCCCAAGAGACC.

This clone turned up a few times. Read sequence stops 3 residues before the CDR3 end, and the germline J gene provides the missing end. This chain connects TRBV7-3 to TRBJ1-5; 12 nucleotides line up with TRBD1. The CDR3 length is 17 residues. Germline CDR1 and CDR2: SGHTA and FQGTGA. The J segment lost 6 bases and the V segment lost 3 bases, leaving 9 bases of the junction unmatched. The part of the CDR3 DNA that was read is TGTGCCAGCAGCTTTAGGGACAGGGGGCGGGGGATTCAGCCC. Encoded protein: CASSFRDRGRGIQP. The full CDR3 protein reads CASSFRDRGRGIQPQHF.

Concerning this clone: The CDR3 extends 3 residues past the end of the read, so its final part is completed from the germline J gene. The genes are TRBV6-2 or TRBV6-3 and TRBJ2-1; 9 bases map to TRBD2. V gave up 2 bases and J gave up 2 bases; unmatched junction bases: 7. Germline values: CDR1 MNHEY, CDR2 SVGEGT. This CDR3 spans 17 amino acids. CDR3 DNA, as far as it was read: TGTGCCAGCAGTTACGGGGCGGCGGGGGGGCCCTACAATGAG. Its protein product is CASSYGAAGGPYNE. The complete CDR3 protein is CASSYGAAGGPYNEQFF.

This clone was seen a few times. The CDR3 end is not reached by the read, which stops 3 residues before it; the germline J gene fills it in. V and J are TRBV19 and TRBJ1-6; 8 bases agree with TRBD1. CDR1 LNHDA and CDR2 SQIVND come from the germline V gene (reference sequence). This CDR3 contains 17 residues. The junction had 7 bases not matched to a gene; V was cut back by 3 bases and J by 3 bases. The CDR3 here is CASSIGQGAVYNSPLHF. The CDR3 DNA, read in part, is TGTGCCAGTAGTATCGGGCAGGGGGCGGTCTATAATTCACCC.

This clone was counted ten times or more. The read terminates 3 residues ahead of where the CDR3 ends, so the germline J gene completes it. The chain carries TRBV5-6 and TRBJ2-5, with TRBD1 as a possible D gene (7 bases). The CDR3 has 14 residues. With 3 bases removed from V and 4 bases from J, the gap between germline ends came to 13 bases. The germline V gene has CDR1 SGHDT and CDR2 YYEEEE. The covered CDR3 bases are TGTGCCAGCAGCTCAGGAGGGGGCAGAGAGACC. Its protein is CASSSGGGRET. The whole CDR3 protein is CASSSGGGRETQYF.